The 5 T cell receptor beta chains below were found in one sample sequenced in a study of OX40 agonist ivuxolimab in advanced cancers. TCRdb's table, derived via immunoSEQ multiplex PCR, lists solely in-frame clones and lacks some. The profile covers approximately 40,000 clones, with more than 75% appearing a single time and around 13% taken by the ten largest. The sample here was CD4+ or CD8+ T cells sorted from blood, taken in a trial of the OX40 agonist ivuxolimab. The receptors originated from an adult with an advanced solid tumor such as melanoma, head and neck, liver or kidney cancer.

This clone was detected only once. V gene TRBV2 combines with J gene TRBJ2-5, with 7 bases aligning to TRBD1. The assigned J gene may be wrong: the sequence end matches TRBJ2-7 better. The CDR3 has 13 amino acids. Germline V lookup: CDR1 SNHLY, CDR2 FYNNEI. The CDR3 region is CAIPGAGGYEQYF. The CDR3 coding sequence is TGTGCCATACCAGGGGCAGGGGGCTACGAGCAGTACTTC.

By share, this clone ranks as large (0.1 to 1%). This rearrangement joins TRBV7-8 to TRBJ2-7; D possibly uses TRBD1 or TRBD2 (5 bases each). CDR1 and CDR2 from the germline V gene are SGHVS and FQNEAQ. The CDR3 contains 13 residues. The V and J ends lost 2 bases and 6 bases respectively, with 11 bases between them. The CDR3 region is CASSLRSGGEQYF. CDR3 coding DNA: TGTGCCAGCAGCTTACGATCTGGGGGCGAGCAGTACTTC.

This CDR3 is CASRFSVYGYTF. CDR3 DNA sequence: TGTGCCAGCAGGTTCAGCGTCTATGGCTACACCTTC. This rearrangement joins TRBV28 to TRBJ1-2; D not certain. Trimming cost V 6 bases and J 4 bases, with 9 bases left between them. The CDR3 contains 12 residues. Germline V gene sequence: CDR1 MDHEN, CDR2 SYDVKM.

The gene calls are TRBV4-1 and TRBJ2-2; D not certain. The CDR3 is made up of 17 amino acids. Germline CDR1 MGHRA, CDR2 YSYEKL. V was cut by 3 bases and J by 0 bases, with 14 bases left in between. The CDR3 spells CASSHPDSLTNTGELFF. The CDR3 nucleotides read TGCGCCAGCAGCCACCCAGATAGTCTCACGAACACCGGGGAGCTGTTTTTT.

V is TRBV7-2 and J is TRBJ1-1; tentatively, D is TRBD1 (5 bases). Between the trimmed V and J ends, which lost 5 bases and 3 bases, there was a span of 16 bases. There are 15 residues in the CDR3. Looked up from germline, CDR1 is SGHTA and CDR2 is FQGNSA. CDR3 DNA sequence: TGTGCCAGCAGCCCCTGGACACTAGAGGACACTGAAGCTTTCTTT. It encodes CASSPWTLEDTEAFF.